This TCR beta chain was identified in a study of T cell responses to AZD1222 COVID-19 vaccine. Study-wide results and caveats: Just five to seven AZD1222 recipients tested seropositive at baseline. Per reports, nearly half of all spike-specific TCRs target regions that are unmutated in variants. Among the donors, most were white British and more were female, and clonal diversity was possibly underestimated.

Profiled with immunoSEQ multiplex PCR; TCRdb holds only in-frame clones, not every one. There are about 78,000 clones in the sample; 88% occur only once, and about 5.5% lies in the top ten. V lost 5 bases and J 4 bases, leaving 11 bases between the germline ends. The CDR3 length is 13 residues. Germline assignment: CDR1 SGHVS and CDR2 FQNEAQ. As for this clone: The antigen is unknown.

The starting material was peripheral blood, obtained on day 0 of MenACWY control vaccination. This chain connects TRBV7-8 to TRBJ1-2; unclear D gene. This sequence originates from an adult in good health. CDR3 DNA sequence: TGTGCCAGCAGCCCCATCTCTGGCTATGGCTACACCTTC. This translates into CASSPISGYGYTF.